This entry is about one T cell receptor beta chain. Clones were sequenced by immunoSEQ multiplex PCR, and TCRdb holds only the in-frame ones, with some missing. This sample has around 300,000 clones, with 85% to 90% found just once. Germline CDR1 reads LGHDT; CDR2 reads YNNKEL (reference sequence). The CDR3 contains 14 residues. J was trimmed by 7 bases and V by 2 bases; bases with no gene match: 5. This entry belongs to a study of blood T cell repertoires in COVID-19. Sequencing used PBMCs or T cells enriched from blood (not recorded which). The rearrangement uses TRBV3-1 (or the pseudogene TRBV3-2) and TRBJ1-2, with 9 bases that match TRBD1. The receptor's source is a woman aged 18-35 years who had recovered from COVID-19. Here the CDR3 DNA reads TGTGCCAGCAGCCAAAAACAGGGGGCGACTGGCTACACCTTC. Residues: CASSQKQGATGYTF.